This T cell receptor beta chain was identified in a study of blood T cells in healthy people across ages (dated by TCRdb to between 2015 and 2017). With respect to the entire study: In model experiments, template switching captured about one uniquely barcoded TCR beta cDNA molecule for every two T cells. To track age-related changes in TCR beta repertoire diversity, the study relied on deep sequencing normalized with unique cDNA molecular identifiers. The donors were split into four age groups: young (average about 15 years), middle-aged (39), aged (roughly 65) and long-lived (under 90). Donors of different ages were randomly distributed across sequencing lanes to avoid experimental bias. For two donors (one aged 18 to 29 and one aged 80 or older), the study analyzed two additional independent replicas of 1 million unique cDNA reads from the same blood draw.

Broader findings and caveats from the paper: Estimates of total diversity based on one million sequenced T cells were considered lower bounds and underestimates. As age increased, observed TCR beta diversity per million T cells dropped in a roughly linear way, and a significant reduction was already evident by age 40. The CMV infection status of donors was not known, potentially confounding age-related changes in expanded clonotypes. Because profiling used bulk unsorted PBMCs, naive and antigen-experienced compartments could not be compared conclusively. Compared with the aged group, the long-lived group had more naive CD4+ T cells, fewer expanded clones and increased TCR diversity, a pattern suggesting age selection. Observed TCR beta diversity correlated strongly with the percentage of naive T cells measured by flow cytometry.

A remark on this clonotype: No antigen is known for it. No base quality information exists; no much larger clone differs at one position.

Receptors were amplified or captured by 5' RACE. TCRdb records Illumina HiSeq 2500 as the sequencer. A second PCR of 7 to 11 cycles was performed with a sample-barcoded 5' primer and a J-beta primer mix. Each TCR beta cDNA molecule received a unique molecular identifier from a template-switch 5' adaptor carrying 12 random nucleotides. Each sample yielded at least 3 million CDR3-containing paired-end reads. First-strand cDNA synthesis was performed from all RNA using the Mint cDNA synthesis kit, with priming by a TRBC-specific oligonucleotide. Following uracil-DNA glycosylase treatment, all cDNA underwent a first 18-cycle PCR with the universal primers M1SS and BC2_uni_R. The paper's data handling went like this. Each sample was normalized by randomly selecting 1 million high-quality reads, each carrying a distinct molecular identifier. Reads with shared molecular identifiers were discarded instead of being binned into consensus sequences. MiTCR, with a Q25 quality threshold and the strictest error-elimination algorithm, was used for CDR3 identification, clonotype clustering and error correction. A nonparametric unseen species model with Euler transformation was used to estimate lower-bound total TCR beta diversity. TCRdb reworked the public reads: Q25 trimming with fastp, MiXCR clone assembly, productive beta chains retained. Each CDR3 protein appears once, grouped with its most common genes and DNA. These V and J calls are TCRdb output, not the study's own analysis. Here the sample has over a million distinct CDR3 sequences; 42% occur a single time. The ten most abundant clones make up about 3.8% of the sample.

As encoded in the germline V gene (reference sequence), CDR1 is SEHNR while CDR2 is FQNEAQ. V sheds 6 bases and J sheds 13 bases, leaving 19 bases between their ends. There are 13 amino acids in the CDR3, from cysteine to phenylalanine inclusive. Only the CDR3 part of the read is kept: 39 bases, read in frame from the first base. Systemically healthy Caucasian individuals from Russia, 39 in total and aged 6 to 90 years, were included as donors. Ten milliliters of peripheral blood were drawn from each donor into EDTA-treated Vacutainer tubes. Ficoll-Paque density-gradient centrifugation was used to isolate PBMCs, with at least 6 million per sample. Trizol reagent was used to extract total RNA from the PBMCs, yielding at least 5.5 micrograms per sample. The percentages of naive CD45RAhigh/CD27high T cells were determined by flow cytometry on a PBMC aliquot from every donor.

This receptor chain uses TRBV7-9 and TRBJ2-4; the D segment could be TRBD2, given 6 matching bases. Sequencing was performed on blood. The TCR originated in a woman aged 18-35 years in good health. The sequenced DNA is TGTGCCAGCAGAGAAGGCGGGAACAATGAGCAGTACTTC. This gives the protein CASREGGNNEQYF.